The source of this T cell receptor (beta chain) is a study of cytomegalovirus exposure and HLA in healthy donors. Study results and caveats: In a later analysis, TCR beta V- and J-gene trimming showed a link to a missense DCLRE1C variant. Sequencing likely caused a cluster of highly shared sequence variants.

Remarks on this clone: Its antigen is unknown.

Trimming removed 5 bases from V and 5 bases from J, with 17 bases in between. CDR3 length equals 15 residues. The germline CDR1 and CDR2 sequences are SGHNT and YYREEE (reference sequence). The study ran its PCR with 60 Vbeta and 13 Jbeta primers. Some clones are missing from TCRdb's copy, which holds only in-frame ones; the method was immunoSEQ multiplex PCR. The repertoire table contains about 130,000 clones. Specimen: PBMCs. This TCR derives from a woman aged 55-70 years in good health and CMV-seronegative. This chain connects TRBV5-4 to TRBJ2-1; a possible D gene is TRBD2 (7 bases). CDR3 residues: CASRTGAGVHNEQFF. The CDR3 DNA reads TGTGCCAGCAGGACGGGGGCGGGAGTTCACAATGAGCAGTTCTTC.